The 9 T cell receptor beta chains below were found in one sample sequenced in a study of shared clonotypes between healthy human individuals. The protocol was immunoSEQ multiplex PCR, while the TCRdb copy is restricted to in-frame clones and leaves out a portion. This sample has approximately 1.9 million clones, with roughly 95% found just once. The naive CD8 fraction comprised CD45RO-negative cells positively selected for CCR7 and excluded terminally differentiated effector memory CD45RA+ cells. The sequencing sample was made of naive CD8+ T cells from PBMCs. Receptors originate from a young man in good health. Some clones in this sample may be carry-over from other donors' samples.

The rearrangement uses TRBV29-1 and TRBJ2-7; 8 nucleotides agree with TRBD2. The trim removed 4 bases at V and 3 bases at J, leaving 11 bases unmatched. Germline V gene sequence: CDR1 SQVTM, CDR2 ANQGSEA. This CDR3 is built from 15 residues. The CDR3 DNA sequence: TGCAGCGTTGTGCTCGGGAGACTAGCGTTCTACGAGCAGTACTTC. It yields the protein CSVVLGRLAFYEQYF.

V is TRBV11-3 and J is TRBJ2-7, with 13 bases aligning to TRBD2. J lost 7 bases, V lost 5 bases, and 5 bases had no gene match. This CDR3 has 14 residues. Germline V gives CDR1 SGHNT, CDR2 YENEEA. The CDR3 DNA reads as TGTGCCAGCAGCGCCGGGACTAGCGGGACAGAGCAGTACTTC. Amino acids: CASSAGTSGTEQYF. The entire variable domain, with the rest obtained from reference TRBV11-3 and TRBJ2-7, is as follows: EAGVVQSPRYKIIEKKQPVAFWCNPISGHNTLYWYLQNLGQGPELLIRYENEEAVDDSQLPKDRFSAERLKGVDSTLKIQPAELGDSAVYLCASSAGTSGTEQYFGPGTRLTVT.

The V gene is TRBV6-1, the J gene TRBJ1-5; unclear D gene. The CDR3 loop spans 16 amino acids. Germline loops: CDR1 MNHNS, CDR2 SASEGT. V was trimmed by 2 bases and J by 0 bases, leaving 11 bases between them. The CDR3 coding sequence is TGTGCCAGCAGTGAAACCCTAGGACTTAGCAATCAGCCCCAGCATTTT. Amino acid sequence: CASSETLGLSNQPQHF.

The rearrangement joins TRBV7-9 to TRBJ2-7; the D gene is possibly TRBD1 (5 bases). The CDR3 contains 14 residues. Germline values: CDR1 SEHNR, CDR2 FQNEAQ (reference sequence). Trimming removed 6 bases from V and 6 bases from J, with 18 bases in between. The CDR3 loop reads CASSRGPGQSEQYF. The CDR3 DNA reads TGTGCCAGCAGTCGAGGTCCAGGGCAATCCGAGCAGTACTTC.

J is TRBJ1-2 and V is TRBV15; the D is unclear. In germline, CDR1 is LNHNV, CDR2 YYDKDF (reference sequence). This CDR3 region has 17 residues. V was shortened by 0 bases and J by 6 bases, with 20 bases between the two germline ends. DNA for the CDR3: TGTGCCACCAGCAGAGATTACCTACTCGGTGGTTTAAATGGCTACACCTTC. It translates to CATSRDYLLGGLNGYTF.

The chain joins TRBV28 to TRBJ2-2; 7 nucleotides match TRBD1. The CDR3 has 16 amino acids. Per the germline V gene, CDR1 is MDHEN and CDR2 is SYDVKM. V shed 5 bases, J shed 6 bases, and the junction held 12 bases outside the gene matches. The DNA for the CDR3 is TGTGCCAGCAGTACCCCGAGGAGACAGGGATCCGGGGAGCTGTTTTTT. It is translated as CASSTPRRQGSGELFF.

The chain joins TRBV2 to TRBJ2-1; D ambiguous. The germline CDR1 and CDR2 sequences are SNHLY and FYNNEI. Trimming took 10 bases from V and 4 from J, leaving 20 bases between them. This CDR3 has 15 amino acids. The CDR3 region has the DNA TGTGCCACCACGAACCCCCTTCAGAGATACAATGAGCAGTTCTTC. Residues: CATTNPLQRYNEQFF.

The chain combines TRBV27 with TRBJ1-5; D is unclear. Germline V gene lookup returns CDR1 MNHEY and CDR2 SMNVEV (reference sequence). The CDR3 consists of 14 residues. Trimming pared 7 bases from V and 0 bases from J, leaving 10 bases between. The CDR3 here is CASKVGGSNQPQHF. CDR3 DNA sequence: TGTGCCAGCAAGGTTGGCGGTAGCAATCAGCCCCAGCATTTT.

The rearrangement uses TRBV12-5 and TRBJ2-1; maybe TRBD2 (5 bases). Per the germline V gene, CDR1 is LGHNT and CDR2 is FRNRAP. This CDR3 region has 16 residues. V was shortened by 0 bases and J by 8 bases, with 17 bases between the two germline ends. The CDR3 bases are TGTGCTAGTGGTTTGGTACTGGGCGGGCATGTCGATGAGCAGTTCTTC. This encodes CASGLVLGGHVDEQFF.